The next 5 T cell receptor beta chains were all read from a single sample in a study of shared clonotypes between healthy human individuals. Measured with immunoSEQ multiplex PCR; TCRdb has only the in-frame clones, and not every one. Here the sample spans 2 million to 2.5 million clones, around 92% being singletons. Sequenced sample: naive CD4+ T cells from PBMCs. The subset was: CD45RA+ positively selected. The receptors were gathered from a man between 18 and 29 years old in good health. Some clones in this sample may be carry-over from other donors' samples.

This CDR3 is CASSQRDRDNYGYTF. CDR3 nucleotides: TGTGCCAGCAGCCAGAGGGACAGGGATAACTATGGCTACACCTTC. The rearrangement uses TRBV9 and TRBJ1-2, with 9 bases matching TRBD1. Trimming took 4 bases from V and 1 from J; bases not matched to a gene: 5. Per germline, CDR1 SGDLS and CDR2 YYNGEE. The CDR3 extends over 15 amino acids.

V is TRBV18 and J is TRBJ1-2, with D tentatively TRBD1 (5 bases). The CDR3 has 14 residues. V was shortened by 6 bases and J by 0 bases, with 11 bases between the two germline ends. Germline V gene sequence: CDR1 KGHSH, CDR2 LQKENI. The CDR3 loop is CASSREGTNYGYTF. DNA for the CDR3: TGTGCCAGCTCCAGGGAGGGTACTAACTATGGCTACACCTTC.

This clone was observed a few times. The genes are TRBV10-1 and TRBJ2-2; possible D gene TRBD2, 6 bases. The CDR3 covers 14 residues. V was shortened by 6 bases and J by 4 bases, with 12 bases between the two germline ends. CDR1 is WNHNN, CDR2 SYGVQD, per germline (reference sequence). The CDR3 region is CASSREQVTGELFF. CDR3 nucleotide sequence: TGCGCCAGCAGCCGGGAGCAGGTCACCGGGGAGCTGTTTTTT.

This chain's CDR3 is CASSQDHMPNYGYTF. The CDR3 DNA reads as TGTGCCAGCAGCCAAGACCACATGCCCAACTATGGCTACACCTTC. The gene calls are TRBV14 and TRBJ1-2, with no clear D. Trimming stripped 0 bases from V and 2 bases from J, with 10 bases between. Germline loops: CDR1 SGHDN, CDR2 FVKESK. The CDR3 spans 15 residues.

The chain recombines TRBV12-5 with TRBJ2-3; 8 positions agree with TRBD2. V lost 6 bases and J lost 8; bases outside the gene matches: 13. The CDR3 has 15 residues. Germline V gene lookup returns CDR1 LGHNT and CDR2 FRNRAP. CDR3 amino acids: CASGQGSGGASTQYF. The CDR3 DNA reads as TGTGCTAGTGGGCAGGGGAGCGGGGGTGCAAGTACGCAGTATTTT.